These T cell receptor beta chains were read from a single sample in a study of T cell responses to AZD1222 COVID-19 vaccine. This table comes from immunoSEQ multiplex PCR, and its TCRdb copy is limited to in-frame clones, with some not included. The data contain more than 140,000 clones, roughly 89% of them singletons. The material was peripheral blood, obtained on day 0 of AZD1222 vaccination. Every receptor here comes from an adult in good health. CDR3s include the opening cysteine and the closing phenylalanine or tryptophan. A D gene is named only where the DNA matches it firmly. Clone size, where shown, is once, few, many, or a class for clones that have expanded.

abundance	j_gene	d_gene	v_gene	CDR3aa	CDR3nt
-	TRBJ2-7	-	TRBV2	CASGPSYEQYF	TGTGCCAGCGGACCTTCCTACGAGCAGTACTTC
-	TRBJ2-3	TRBD2	TRBV7-2	CASSFGAGVVADTQYF	TGTGCCAGCAGCTTCGGGGCGGGAGTGGTAGCAGATACGCAGTATTTT
-	TRBJ2-7	-	TRBV7-6	CASSPLPEGEQYF	TGTGCCAGCAGCCCCCTCCCTGAGGGGGAGCAGTACTTC
-	TRBJ1-2	TRBD1	TRBV5-6	CASSLRVSGTGVYGYTF	TGTGCCAGCAGCTTGAGGGTATCCGGGACAGGGGTGTATGGCTACACCTTC
-	TRBJ1-5	TRBD1	TRBV2	CASSEGQGVSNQPQHF	TGTGCCAGCAGTGAGGGACAGGGGGTATCGAATCAGCCCCAGCATTTT
-	TRBJ2-3	TRBD1	TRBV2	CASSRDRSTDTQYF	TGTGCCAGCAGCCGGGACAGGAGCACAGATACGCAGTATTTT
-	TRBJ2-7	TRBD2	TRBV2	CASSQQPAGVDEQYF	TGTGCCAGCAGTCAGCAGCCAGCGGGAGTTGACGAGCAGTACTTC
-	TRBJ1-6	-	TRBV5-8	CASSSGRVYNSPLHF	TGTGCCAGCAGCTCGGGAAGGGTGTATAATTCACCCCTCCACTTT
once	TRBJ2-3	-	TRBV30	CAWAPGTDTQYF	TGTGCCTGGGCACCGGGTACTGATACGCAGTATTTT
-	TRBJ2-1	-	TRBV4-2	CASSQDDGKGYNEQFF	TGTGCCAGCAGCCAAGATGACGGGAAAGGGTACAATGAGCAGTTCTTC
few	TRBJ1-3	-	TRBV7-9	CASSSYRVGNTIYF	TGTGCCAGCAGCTCCTACAGGGTAGGAAACACCATATATTTT
-	TRBJ2-1	-	TRBV14	CASSQAPRNEQFF	TGTGCCAGCAGCCAAGCCCCTAGGAATGAGCAGTTCTTC
-	TRBJ2-2	TRBD2	TRBV6-2/TRBV6-3	CASSYSKLAGRSGELFF	TGTGCCAGCAGTTACTCCAAACTAGCGGGAAGGTCCGGGGAGCTGTTTTTT
-	TRBJ1-2	-	TRBV7-2	CASSLGGGATSSGYTF	TGTGCCAGCAGCTTAGGGGGTGGGGCCACCTCTTCTGGCTACACCTTC